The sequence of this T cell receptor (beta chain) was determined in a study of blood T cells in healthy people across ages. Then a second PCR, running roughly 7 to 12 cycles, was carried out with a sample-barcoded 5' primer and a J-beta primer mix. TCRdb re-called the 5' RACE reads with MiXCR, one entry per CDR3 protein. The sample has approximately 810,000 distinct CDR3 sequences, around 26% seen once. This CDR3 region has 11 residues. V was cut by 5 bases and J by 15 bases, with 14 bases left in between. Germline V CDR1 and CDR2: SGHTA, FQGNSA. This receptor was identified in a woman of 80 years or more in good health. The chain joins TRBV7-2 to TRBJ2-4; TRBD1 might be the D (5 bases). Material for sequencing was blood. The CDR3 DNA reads TGTGCCAGCAGCCCTGGGGCTCCCATGTACTTC. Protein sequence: CASSPGAPMYF.